This TCR beta chain originates from a study of blood T cell repertoires in COVID-19. Study in general: PBMCs, B-cell-depleted T cells, or T cells provided the cDNA or gDNA that made up the material.

Trimming removed 7 bases from V and 5 bases from J; junction bases left unmatched: 17. Germline CDR1 is SNHLY and CDR2 is FYNNEI. This CDR3 region has 17 residues. TCRdb's copy holds only in-frame clones and misses some; the assay was immunoSEQ multiplex PCR. The sample includes approximately 44,000 clones, around 90% of them seen just once. The sequence was obtained from a woman in her forties with acute or convalescent COVID-19. Sequenced sample: peripheral blood. This rearrangement joins TRBV2 to TRBJ2-5; TRBD1 matches 9 bases. CDR3 region: CASTPQDRGGSGETQYF. The CDR3 bases are TGTGCCAGCACTCCGCAGGACAGGGGAGGATCCGGGGAGACCCAGTACTTC.